This T cell receptor beta chain emerged from a study of cytotoxic CD8 clonotypes in ibrutinib-treated CLL. Broader study findings: Clonality rose at ibrutinib response and fell back toward baseline at progression.

For this clone: Its matching antigen is unknown.

Measured with immunoSEQ multiplex PCR; TCRdb has only the in-frame clones, and not every one. The sample has hundreds of thousands of clones, 70% seen once; the top ten hold just over 15%. The V end was cut by 4 bases, the J end by 1 base, with 12 bases between. The CDR3 consists of 15 residues. Germline CDR1 and CDR2: SGDLS and YYNGEE. This clonotype originated in a human donor with chronic lymphocytic leukemia. Sequenced here: PBMCs, sampled after 24 months of ibrutinib treatment. J is TRBJ2-1 and V is TRBV9; no clear D. CDR3 in amino acids: CASSLAVSSYNEQFF. The CDR3 DNA reads TGTGCCAGCAGCCTGGCCGTCTCGTCCTACAATGAGCAGTTCTTC. The whole variable domain, remainder taken from reference TRBV9 and TRBJ2-1, is DSGVTQTPKHLITATGQRVTLRCSPRSGDLSVYWYQQSLDQGLQFLIQYYNGEERAKGNILERFSAQQFPDLHSELNLSSLELGDSALYFCASSLAVSSYNEQFFGPGTRLTVL.